A single T cell receptor (beta chain) is shown here with its context. This entry comes from a study of blood T cell repertoires in COVID-19. Study-level background: Spain, Italy and the United States supplied samples that represented acute and convalescent COVID-19. T cells, B-cell-depleted T cells, or PBMCs supplied cDNA or gDNA.

V was pared by 5 bases and J by 9 bases, with 14 bases of the junction left unmatched. The CDR3 runs to 15 residues. Germline values: CDR1 MNHEY, CDR2 SVGAGI. In the original processing: Estimates of nucleated cell counts were drawn from the amplification of reference gene primers. Clones were read by immunoSEQ multiplex PCR, and TCRdb kept only the in-frame ones, dropping some. The V and J calls and the clone size are those of that table, but D and trimming were determined from the DNA. The sample lists 60,000 to 90,000 clones, around 80% occurring once. The source of this sequence is a man in his sixties with active or convalescent COVID-19. The gene calls are TRBV6-5 and TRBJ2-5; 8 bases are a match to TRBD1. Sequencing was carried out using peripheral blood. CDR3 loop: CASSRDSQGARAQYF. The CDR3 DNA is TGTGCCAGCAGTCGGGATTCTCAGGGGGCCAGGGCCCAGTACTTC.